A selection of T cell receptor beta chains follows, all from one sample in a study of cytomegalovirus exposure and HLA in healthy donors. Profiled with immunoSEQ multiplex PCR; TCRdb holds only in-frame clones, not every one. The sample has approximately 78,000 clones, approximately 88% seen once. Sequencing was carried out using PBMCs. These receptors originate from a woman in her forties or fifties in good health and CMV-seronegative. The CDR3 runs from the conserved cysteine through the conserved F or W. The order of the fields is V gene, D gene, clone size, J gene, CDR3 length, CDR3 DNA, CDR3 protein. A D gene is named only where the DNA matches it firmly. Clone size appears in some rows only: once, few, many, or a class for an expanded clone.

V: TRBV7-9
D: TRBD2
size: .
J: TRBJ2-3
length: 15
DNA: TGTGCGAGCAGCTCCTGGACTAGCGACACAGATACGCAGTATTTT
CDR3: CASSSWTSDTDTQYF

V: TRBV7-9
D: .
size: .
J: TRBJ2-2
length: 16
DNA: TGTGCCAGCAGCTTGGAGTTACGCTCAAACACCGGGGAGCTGTTTTTT
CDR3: CASSLELRSNTGELFF

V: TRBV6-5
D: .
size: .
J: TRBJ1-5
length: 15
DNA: TGTGCCAGCAGTTACTCCCCGTATAGCAATCAGCCCCAGCATTTT
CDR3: CASSYSPYSNQPQHF

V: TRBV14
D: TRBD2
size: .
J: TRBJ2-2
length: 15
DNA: TGTGCCAGCAGCCAACCTCTAGCGGGGCCCGGGGAGCTGTTTTTT
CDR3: CASSQPLAGPGELFF

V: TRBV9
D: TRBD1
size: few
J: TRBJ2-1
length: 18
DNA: TGTGCCAGCAGCGGACGTCCCGGGACAGGGTCGGGTTACAATGAGCAGTTCTTC
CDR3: CASSGRPGTGSGYNEQFF

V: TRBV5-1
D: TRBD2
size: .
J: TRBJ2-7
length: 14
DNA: TGCGCCAGCAGCTTAGCGGGAGAAATGAGGGAGCAGTACTTC
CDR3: CASSLAGEMREQYF

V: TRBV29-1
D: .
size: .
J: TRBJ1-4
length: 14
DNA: TGCAGCGCCTTCTCGACAGGCGGAGACGAAAAACTGTTTTTT
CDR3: CSAFSTGGDEKLFF

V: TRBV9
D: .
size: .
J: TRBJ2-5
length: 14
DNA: TGTGCCAGCAGCCCAATTGGTAGCTTGGAGACCCAGTACTTC
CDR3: CASSPIGSLETQYF

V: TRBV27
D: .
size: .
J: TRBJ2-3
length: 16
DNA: TGTGCCAGCAGTTCCTATTCCGGGGGATTTGGAGATACGCAGTATTTT
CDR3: CASSSYSGGFGDTQYF

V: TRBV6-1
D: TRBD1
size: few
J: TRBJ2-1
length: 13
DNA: TGTGCCACCACAGGGGGCTTTGACAATGAGCAGTTCTTC
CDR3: CATTGGFDNEQFF

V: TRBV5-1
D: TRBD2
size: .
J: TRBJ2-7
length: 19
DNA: TGCGCCAGCAGCTTGCGAGGGGGACTAGCGCCCGTTCCGCGCTACGAGCAGTACTTC
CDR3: CASSLRGGLAPVPRYEQYF

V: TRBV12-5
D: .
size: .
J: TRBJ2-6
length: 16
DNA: TGTGCTAGTGGCTTGACATTTCTCTCTGGGGCCAACGTCCTGACTTTC
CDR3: CASGLTFLSGANVLTF

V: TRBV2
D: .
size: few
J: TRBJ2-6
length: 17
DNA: TGTGCCAGCACCCCCGCCAGGGCCAAATCCGGGGCCAACGTCCTGACTTTC
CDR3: CASTPARAKSGANVLTF

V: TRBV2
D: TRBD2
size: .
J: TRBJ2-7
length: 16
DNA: TGTGCCAGCAGTCTCACTAGCGGGAGGGGATCCTACGAGCAGTACTTC
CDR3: CASSLTSGRGSYEQYF

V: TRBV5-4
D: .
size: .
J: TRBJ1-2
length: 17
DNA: TGTGCCAGCAGCGACAGTAGAGCCGGCCCGGTTAACTATGGCTACACCTTC
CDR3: CASSDSRAGPVNYGYTF

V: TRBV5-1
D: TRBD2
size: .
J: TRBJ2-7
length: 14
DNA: TGCGCCAGCAGCCCTTTAGCGGGAGAGGACGAGCAGTACTTC
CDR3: CASSPLAGEDEQYF

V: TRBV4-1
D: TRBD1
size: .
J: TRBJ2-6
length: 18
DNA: TGCGCCAGCAGCCAGCCTCGGGACAGAGCGACTGGGGCCAACGTCCTGACTTTC
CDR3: CASSQPRDRATGANVLTF

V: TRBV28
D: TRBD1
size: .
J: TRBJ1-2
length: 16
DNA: TGTGCCAGCAGTTTATTGTTTCAACAGGGGGCGAGAGGCTACACCTTC
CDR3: CASSLLFQQGARGYTF

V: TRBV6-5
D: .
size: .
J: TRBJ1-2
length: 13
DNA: TGTGCCAGCAGTTACGGAGGGGACTATGGCTACACCTTC
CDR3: CASSYGGDYGYTF

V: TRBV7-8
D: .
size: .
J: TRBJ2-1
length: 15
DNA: TGTGCCAGCAGCTTATTTGCAGATACCTACAATGAGCAGTTCTTC
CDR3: CASSLFADTYNEQFF

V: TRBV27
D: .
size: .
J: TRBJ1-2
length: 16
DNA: TGTGCCAGCAAGGGAATTCGTGGCGGGGCGGCCTATGGCTACACCTTC
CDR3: CASKGIRGGAAYGYTF

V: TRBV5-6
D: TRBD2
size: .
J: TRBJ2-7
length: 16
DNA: TGTGCCAGCAGTTCCCCATCCCTAGCGGGAGCTTACGAGCAGTACTTC
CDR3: CASSSPSLAGAYEQYF

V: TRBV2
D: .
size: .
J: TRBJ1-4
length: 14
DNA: TGTGCCAGCAGTAAATCGGGGGGACATGAAAAACTGTTTTTT
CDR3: CASSKSGGHEKLFF

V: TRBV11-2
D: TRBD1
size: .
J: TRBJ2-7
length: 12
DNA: TGTGCCAGCAGCTTCACAGGGGACGAGCAGTACTTC
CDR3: CASSFTGDEQYF

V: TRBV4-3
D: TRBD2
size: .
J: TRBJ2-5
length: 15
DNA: TGCGCCAGCAGCCGGAATAGCGGGGCTCAAGAGACCCAGTACTTC
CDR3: CASSRNSGAQETQYF

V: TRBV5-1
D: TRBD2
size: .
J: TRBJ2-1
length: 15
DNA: TGCGCCAGCAGCTCACTAGCGAGCTCCTACAATGAGCAGTTCTTC
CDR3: CASSSLASSYNEQFF

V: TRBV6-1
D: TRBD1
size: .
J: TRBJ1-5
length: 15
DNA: TGTGCCAGCAGCCGGACAGGGCCCCTCGATCAGCCCCAGCATTTT
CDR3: CASSRTGPLDQPQHF

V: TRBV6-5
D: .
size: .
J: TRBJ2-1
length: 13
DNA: TGTGCCGCGGGAGTCGCGGGGCAGGGGGAGCAGTTCTTC
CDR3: CAAGVAGQGEQFF

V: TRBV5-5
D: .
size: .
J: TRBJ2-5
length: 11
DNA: TGTGCCAGCACTCGGGATGAGACCCAGTACTTC
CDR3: CASTRDETQYF

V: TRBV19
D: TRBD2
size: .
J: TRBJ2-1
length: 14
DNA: TGTGCCAGTAGTATTCCTAGCGGGGGAAATGAGCAGTTCTTC
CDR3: CASSIPSGGNEQFF

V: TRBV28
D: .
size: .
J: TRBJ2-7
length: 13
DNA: TGTGCCAGCCTCCAGGGTAACTCTTACGAGCAGTACTTC
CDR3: CASLQGNSYEQYF

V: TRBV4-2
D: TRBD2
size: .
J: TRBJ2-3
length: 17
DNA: TGTGCCAGCAGCCAAGAGGGGGGACTAGCAGTCGAAGATACGCAGTATTTT
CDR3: CASSQEGGLAVEDTQYF

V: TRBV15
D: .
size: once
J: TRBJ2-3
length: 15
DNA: TGTGCCACCAGCCACCGTCTGGACAACACAGATACGCAGTATTTT
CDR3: CATSHRLDNTDTQYF

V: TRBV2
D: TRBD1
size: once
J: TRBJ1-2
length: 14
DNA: TGTGCCAGCAGTGACCAGGGGGGTAGCTATGGCTACACCTTC
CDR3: CASSDQGGSYGYTF

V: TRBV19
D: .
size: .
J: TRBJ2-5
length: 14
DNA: TGTGCCAGTAGTCTTCTCGGGTCACAAGAGACCCAGTACTTC
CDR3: CASSLLGSQETQYF

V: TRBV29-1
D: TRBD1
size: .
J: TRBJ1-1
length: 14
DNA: TGCAGCGTTGATCCCGGGACAGGGATGGCTGAAGCTTTCTTT
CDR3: CSVDPGTGMAEAFF

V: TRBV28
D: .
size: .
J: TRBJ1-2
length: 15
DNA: TGTGCCAGCAGTTTAGGAGCCCTTAAGGGGGACGGCTACACCTTC
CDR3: CASSLGALKGDGYTF

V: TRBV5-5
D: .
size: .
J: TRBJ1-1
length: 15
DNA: TGTGCCAGCAGCTCATACATACGGGGGAACACTGAAGCTTTCTTT
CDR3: CASSSYIRGNTEAFF

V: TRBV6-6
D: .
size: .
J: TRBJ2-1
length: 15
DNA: TGTGCCAGCAGTTACCCACAGGGGAGGAACAATGAGCAGTTCTTC
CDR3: CASSYPQGRNNEQFF

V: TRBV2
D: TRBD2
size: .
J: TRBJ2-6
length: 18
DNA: TGTGCCAGCAGCACCGGACTAGCGGGGGGCTCTGGGGCCAACGTCCTGACTTTC
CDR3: CASSTGLAGGSGANVLTF

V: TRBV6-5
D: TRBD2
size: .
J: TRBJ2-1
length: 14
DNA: TGTGCCAGCAGTACCCGGGGGGCCTACAATGAGCAGTTCTTC
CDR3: CASSTRGAYNEQFF

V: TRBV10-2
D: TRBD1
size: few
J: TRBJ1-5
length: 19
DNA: TGCGCCAGCAGTGAAATGGGGACAGGGATAGCGAATAGCAATCAGCCCCAGCATTTT
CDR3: CASSEMGTGIANSNQPQHF

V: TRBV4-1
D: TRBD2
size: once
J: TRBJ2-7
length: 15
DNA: TGCGCCAGCAGCCAAGAAGGGACTAGGGGTTACGAGCAGTACTTC
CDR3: CASSQEGTRGYEQYF